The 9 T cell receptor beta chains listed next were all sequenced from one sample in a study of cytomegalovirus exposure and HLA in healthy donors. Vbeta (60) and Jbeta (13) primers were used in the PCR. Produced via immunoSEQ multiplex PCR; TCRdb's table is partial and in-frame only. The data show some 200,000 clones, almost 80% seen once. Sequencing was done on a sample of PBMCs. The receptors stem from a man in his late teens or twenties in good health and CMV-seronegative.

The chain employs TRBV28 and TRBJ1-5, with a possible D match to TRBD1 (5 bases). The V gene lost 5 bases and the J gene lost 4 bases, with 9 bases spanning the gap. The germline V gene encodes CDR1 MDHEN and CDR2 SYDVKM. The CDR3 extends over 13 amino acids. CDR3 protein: CASSDSLNQPQHF. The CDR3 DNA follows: TGTGCCAGCAGTGACAGCCTAAATCAGCCCCAGCATTTT. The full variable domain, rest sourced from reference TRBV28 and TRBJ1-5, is DVKVTQSSRYLVKRTGEKVFLECVQDMDHENMFWYRQDPGLGLRLIYFSYDVKMKEKGDIPEGYSVSREKKERFSLILESASTNQTSMYLCASSDSLNQPQHFGDGTRLSIL.

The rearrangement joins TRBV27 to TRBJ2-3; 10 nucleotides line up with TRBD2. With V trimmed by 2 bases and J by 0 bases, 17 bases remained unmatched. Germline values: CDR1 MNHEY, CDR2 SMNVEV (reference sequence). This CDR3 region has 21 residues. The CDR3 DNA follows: TGTGCCAGCAGTTTAAGAGCAGGATGGACTAGCGGCCCACTTAGCACAGATACGCAGTATTTT. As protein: CASSLRAGWTSGPLSTDTQYF.

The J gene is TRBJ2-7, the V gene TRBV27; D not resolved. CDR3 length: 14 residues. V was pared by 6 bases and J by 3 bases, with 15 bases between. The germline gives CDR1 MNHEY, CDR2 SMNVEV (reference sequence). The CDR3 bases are TGTGCCAGCAGACTTCACCGACAAGACTACGAGCAGTACTTC. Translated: CASRLHRQDYEQYF.

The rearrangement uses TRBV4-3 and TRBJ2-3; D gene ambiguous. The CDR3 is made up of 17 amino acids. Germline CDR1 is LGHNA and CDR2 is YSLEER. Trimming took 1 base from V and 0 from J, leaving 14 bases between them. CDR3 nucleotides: TGCGCCAGCAGCCAAGCCCCCACTCCACCTAGCACAGATACGCAGTATTTT. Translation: CASSQAPTPPSTDTQYF.

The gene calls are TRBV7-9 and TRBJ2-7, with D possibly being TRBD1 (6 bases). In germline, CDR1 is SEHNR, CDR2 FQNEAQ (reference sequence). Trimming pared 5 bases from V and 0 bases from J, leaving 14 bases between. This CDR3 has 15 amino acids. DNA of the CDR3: TGTGCCAGCAGCCCCGACAGGACACCCTCCTACGAGCAGTACTTC. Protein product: CASSPDRTPSYEQYF.

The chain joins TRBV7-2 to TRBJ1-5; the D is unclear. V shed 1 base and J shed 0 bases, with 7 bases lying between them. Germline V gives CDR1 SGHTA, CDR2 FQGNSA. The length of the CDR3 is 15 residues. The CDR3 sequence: CASSLGAYSNQPQHF. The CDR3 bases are TGTGCCAGCAGCTTAGGAGCCTATAGCAATCAGCCCCAGCATTTT.

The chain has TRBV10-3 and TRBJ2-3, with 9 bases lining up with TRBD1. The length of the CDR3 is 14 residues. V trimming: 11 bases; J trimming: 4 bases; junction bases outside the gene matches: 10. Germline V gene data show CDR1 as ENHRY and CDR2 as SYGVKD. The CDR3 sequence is CAVSPGQGADTQYF. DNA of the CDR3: TGTGCCGTATCTCCGGGACAGGGAGCAGATACGCAGTATTTT.

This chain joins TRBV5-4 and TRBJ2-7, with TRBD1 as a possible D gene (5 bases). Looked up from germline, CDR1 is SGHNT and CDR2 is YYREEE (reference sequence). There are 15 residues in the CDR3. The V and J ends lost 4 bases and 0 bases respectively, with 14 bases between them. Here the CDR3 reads CASSHGMTVSYEQYF. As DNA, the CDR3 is TGTGCCAGCAGCCATGGAATGACAGTCTCCTACGAGCAGTACTTC.

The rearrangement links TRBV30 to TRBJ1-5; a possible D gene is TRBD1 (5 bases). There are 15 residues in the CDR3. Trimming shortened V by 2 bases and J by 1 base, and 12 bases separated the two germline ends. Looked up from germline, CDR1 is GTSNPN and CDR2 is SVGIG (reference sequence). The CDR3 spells CAWSTGALSNQPQHF. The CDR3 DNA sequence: TGTGCCTGGAGTACTGGGGCTTTAAGCAATCAGCCCCAGCATTTT.